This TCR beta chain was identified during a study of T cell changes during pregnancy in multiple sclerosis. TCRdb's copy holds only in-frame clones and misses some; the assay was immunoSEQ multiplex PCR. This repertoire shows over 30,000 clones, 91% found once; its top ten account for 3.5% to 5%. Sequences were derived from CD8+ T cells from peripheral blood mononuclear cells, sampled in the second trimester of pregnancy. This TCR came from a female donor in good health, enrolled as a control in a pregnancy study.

In DNA, the CDR3 is TGTGCCAGCAGCGCCCGGGACAGGGGGAACTATGGCTACACCTTC. Translation gives CASSARDRGNYGYTF. The chain links TRBV5-6 to TRBJ1-2; 11 nucleotides align to TRBD1. The trim removed 4 bases at V and 2 bases at J, leaving 4 bases unmatched. Germline lookup yields CDR1 SGHDT and CDR2 YYEEEE. This CDR3 has 15 residues.